The rows below give T cell receptor beta chains drawn from one sample of a study of cytomegalovirus exposure and HLA in healthy donors. The protocol was immunoSEQ multiplex PCR, while the TCRdb copy is restricted to in-frame clones and leaves out a portion. This sample yields approximately 210,000 clones, of which about 80% are seen a single time; approximately 5.7% belongs to the top ten. The material sequenced was PBMCs. The source is a man aged 40-49 years in good health and CMV-seropositive. The CDR3 runs from the conserved cysteine through the conserved F or W. A D gene is named only where the DNA matches it firmly. The listing skips clone size in some rows; elsewhere it reads once, few, many or a size class.

TRBD1	TRBV6-1	TRBJ2-1	few	TGTGCCAGCAGTGAGGTAGGGACAGCCCTTCATGAGCAGTTCTTC	CASSEVGTALHEQFF
NA	TRBV27	TRBJ2-2	NA	TGTGCCAGCAGGGGACACCTAAACACCGGGGAGCTGTTTTTT	CASRGHLNTGELFF
TRBD1	TRBV27	TRBJ1-4	NA	TGTGCCAGCAGTCCGACAGGGGGGTTGGGGGTTATTGGAGAAAAACTGTTTTTT	CASSPTGGLGVIGEKLFF
NA	TRBV19	TRBJ1-4	once	TGTGCCAGTAGGAGGACAATAAATGAAAAACTGTTTTTT	CASRRTINEKLFF
TRBD2	TRBV11-2	TRBJ2-1	NA	TGTGCCAGCAGCAGCAGCGGGAGAGACAATGAGCAGTTCTTC	CASSSSGRDNEQFF
TRBD1	TRBV5-4	TRBJ2-1	few	TGTGCCAGCAGCTTGGGACAGGGGTGGACGGTGGGCAATGAGCAGTTCTTC	CASSLGQGWTVGNEQFF
NA	TRBV11-2	TRBJ2-7	NA	TGTGCCAGCAGCTTAGAGGCGGGGTATACCTACGAGCAGTACTTC	CASSLEAGYTYEQYF
NA	TRBV4-1	TRBJ2-1	NA	TGCGCCAGCAGCCAGCCGACAGGAAAGAACAATGAGCAGTTCTTC	CASSQPTGKNNEQFF
NA	TRBV19	TRBJ1-2	NA	TGTGCCAGTAGTCCCGCAGGGCCTAACTATGGCTACACCTTC	CASSPAGPNYGYTF
NA	TRBV10-1	TRBJ1-2	NA	TGCGCCAGCAGTGGGGGGACAAACTATGGCTACACCTTC	CASSGGTNYGYTF
TRBD2	TRBV2	TRBJ2-7	NA	TGTGCCAGCAGGCGGGAGCACTACGAGCAGTACTTC	CASRREHYEQYF
TRBD2	TRBV6-5	TRBJ2-3	NA	TGTGCCAGCAGTTACTTGGCGGGAGGCACAGATACGCAGTATTTT	CASSYLAGGTDTQYF
NA	TRBV18	TRBJ2-7	NA	TGTGCCAGCTCACCATCGTCCTACGAGCAGTACTTC	CASSPSSYEQYF
NA	TRBV28	TRBJ1-3	NA	TGTGCCAGCAGTACCATCAGGGGTAGCTCTGGAAACACCATATATTTT	CASSTIRGSSGNTIYF
NA	TRBV7-9	TRBJ2-1	NA	TGTGCCAGCAGCTTAGGATTTAGCGGAGTTCACAATGAGCAGTTCTTC	CASSLGFSGVHNEQFF
TRBD1	TRBV18	TRBJ2-1	NA	TGTGCCAGCTCTTTGGACAGGGGATACGAGCAGTTCTTC	CASSLDRGYEQFF
TRBD1	TRBV18	TRBJ1-1	NA	TGTGCCAGCTCACTAGGACAGGACCAGAACACTGAAGCTTTCTTT	CASSLGQDQNTEAFF
TRBD1	TRBV15	TRBJ1-6	NA	TGTGCCACCAGCAGATCCCGACAGGGGGACAATTCACCCCTCCACTTT	CATSRSRQGDNSPLHF
NA	TRBV30	TRBJ1-1	NA	TGTGCCGGAGCGTCTATGGAGGTGGACACTGAAGCTTTCTTT	CAGASMEVDTEAFF
TRBD2	TRBV7-9	TRBJ2-5	NA	TGTGCCAGCAGCTTATCCGCTCGGACTAGCGGGAGGCAAGAGACCCAGTACTTC	CASSLSARTSGRQETQYF
TRBD1	TRBV29-1	TRBJ2-2	few	TGCAGCGTTGAAGACAGGGGGCTCAACACCGGGGAGCTGTTTTTT	CSVEDRGLNTGELFF
NA	TRBV21-1	TRBJ1-1	NA	TGTGCCAGCAGCAAAGCGAAGGGGACTGAAGCTTTCTTT	CASSKAKGTEAFF
TRBD2	TRBV9	TRBJ2-7	NA	TGTGCCAGCAGCCCAGGACTAGCGGGAGGGCCGTACGAGCAGTACTTC	CASSPGLAGGPYEQYF
TRBD1	TRBV19	TRBJ2-2	few	TGTGCCAGTAGTCCAACAGGGGGAAGGGGGGAGCTGTTTTTT	CASSPTGGRGELFF
TRBD1	TRBV11-3	TRBJ2-3	NA	TGTGCCAGCAGCTCGACAGGGGCCAGCACAGATACGCAGTATTTT	CASSSTGASTDTQYF
NA	TRBV5-1	TRBJ2-3	NA	TGCGCCAGCAGCGCTAGCGACATCACAGATACGCAGTATTTT	CASSASDITDTQYF
NA	TRBV30	TRBJ2-3	NA	TGTGCCTGGAAGGAGCGAACTTTTCGTCTTCCTCGCACAGATACGCAGTATTTT	CAWKERTFRLPRTDTQYF
TRBD1	TRBV29-1	TRBJ2-7	NA	TGCAGCGGCCAGACTGGACGGGACAGTAACTACGAGCAGTACTTC	CSGQTGRDSNYEQYF
NA	TRBV7-6	TRBJ2-1	NA	TGTGCCAGCAGCCTCGGAGAGAGGTACAATGAGCAGTTCTTC	CASSLGERYNEQFF
NA	TRBV5-1	TRBJ2-7	NA	TGCGCCAGCAGCTCCGCCCAGAACTCCTACGAGCAGTACTTC	CASSSAQNSYEQYF
TRBD1	TRBV10-3	TRBJ1-2	NA	TGTGCCATCAGTGCGGACAGGGGGGAAGGCTACACCTTC	CAISADRGEGYTF
TRBD1	TRBV5-6	TRBJ2-6	NA	TGTGCCAGCAGTTACTGGACAGGGGGCATTGGGGCCAACGTCCTGACTTTC	CASSYWTGGIGANVLTF
NA	TRBV5-1	TRBJ1-4	NA	TGCGCCAGCAGCGCGACGGAGGGGACTGAAAAACTGTTTTTT	CASSATEGTEKLFF
NA	TRBV7-8	TRBJ1-1	NA	TGTGCCAGCAGCTTAGCCAGAAAGAACACTGAAGCTTTCTTT	CASSLARKNTEAFF
TRBD1	TRBV6-5	TRBJ2-7	once	TGTGCCAGCAGTTATGGGACAGCAACCTCCTACGAGCAGTACTTC	CASSYGTATSYEQYF
TRBD2	TRBV15	TRBJ2-1	NA	TGTGCCACCAGCCGACTAGCGGGTTCCTACAATGAGCAGTTCTTC	CATSRLAGSYNEQFF
TRBD2	TRBV7-3	TRBJ2-1	NA	TGTGCCAGCAGCCAACTAGCGGGGGGCTACAATGAGCAGTTCTTC	CASSQLAGGYNEQFF
TRBD1	TRBV18	TRBJ2-5	NA	TGTGCCAGCTCACAACAGACAGGGTTGGAGACCCAGTACTTC	CASSQQTGLETQYF
NA	TRBV2	TRBJ2-6	NA	TGTGCCAGCACGAGGTCCGGGGCCAACGTCCTGACTTTC	CASTRSGANVLTF
NA	TRBV18	TRBJ2-1	NA	TGTGCCAGCTCACCAGGGGGGAACTACAATGAGCAGTTCTTC	CASSPGGNYNEQFF
NA	TRBV28	TRBJ1-1	NA	TGTGCCAGCAGCTTAGAACAGGGGAACACTGAAGCTTTCTTT	CASSLEQGNTEAFF
TRBD2	TRBV9	TRBJ2-3	once	TGTGCCAGCAGCGTTTACGCAGCGGGAGGTGGGGATACGCAGTATTTT	CASSVYAAGGGDTQYF
TRBD1	TRBV6-1	TRBJ1-1	NA	TGTGCCAGCAGTGAAGTAGGGGACAGGGGGACTGAAGCTTTCTTT	CASSEVGDRGTEAFF
TRBD1	TRBV15	TRBJ2-2	NA	TGTGCCACCAGCGTAACCGGGACAGTTAGCGGGGAGCTGTTTTTT	CATSVTGTVSGELFF
NA	TRBV19	TRBJ1-1	NA	TGTGCCAGTAGTCTCAAATCGACATATGAAGCTTTCTTT	CASSLKSTYEAFF
NA	TRBV4-1	TRBJ2-3	once	TGCGCCAGCAGCCAAGATGGGAGCGGCACAGATACGCAGTATTTT	CASSQDGSGTDTQYF
NA	TRBV18	TRBJ2-5	NA	TGTGCCAGCTCACGTTCGACGGGTGGACAAGAGACCCAGTACTTC	CASSRSTGGQETQYF